This T cell receptor (beta chain) was observed in a study of human T cells and chemical hapten exposure. The wider study: Patients additionally received therapeutic doses of diphenylcyclopropenone on the scalp once a week, and this continued throughout the approximately 26-week study. General study findings and limits: Because they had alopecia, donors may respond immunologically unlike healthy people.

Library preparation tagged each individual cDNA molecule with a unique molecular identifier. Per the authors' pipeline: Some 100,000 TCRs per sample was the median, with a range of roughly 23,224 to 750,000. TCRdb analysed the RACE reads with MiXCR anew, one entry per CDR3 protein. The V and J calls here are based on TCRdb, not the publication. Of a few hundred thousand distinct CDR3 sequences in the sample, roughly 4.8% were seen once. There are 13 residues in the CDR3. The V end lost 4 bases, the J end lost 7 bases, and 14 bases lay between the germline ends. Germline loops: CDR1 SEHNR, CDR2 FQNEAQ (reference sequence). Comment on this clonotype: Its antigen is not known.

Time point here: patch test 1, 2 weeks after DPC sensitization. As to treatment: therapeutic diphenylcyclopropenone sensitization with weekly scalp DPC. The sample here was whole blood, taken in connection with sensitization to the hapten diphenylcyclopropenone (DPC). The receptor comes from a woman between 45 and 65 years old with alopecia areata. Some clones in this sample may be carry-over from other donors' samples. The chain carries TRBV7-9 and TRBJ2-7; the D is unclear. This chain's CDR3 is CASSYGSPGEQYF. Written as DNA, the CDR3 is TGTGCCAGCAGCTACGGGTCTCCTGGAGAGCAGTACTTC.